This TCR beta chain came from a study of shared clonotypes between healthy human individuals. The wider study: A donor's plate count was three for CD4 naive and three for CD4 memory; CD8 naive had two and CD8 memory one.

TCRdb's copy holds only in-frame clones and misses some; the assay was immunoSEQ multiplex PCR. The sample lists about 1 million clones, around 74% occurring once. In the case of this clone: Its antigen is undetermined.

Trimming at V came to 1 base and at J to 3 bases, leaving 5 bases not matched to a gene. The germline gives CDR1 SGHTA, CDR2 FQGNSA. The CDR3 contains 15 residues. Study-level points and caveats: Non-shared clonotypes were found to have lower generation probabilities than the clonotypes that were shared by all four of the sorted-subset donors.

The CD4+ fraction was divided into a CD45RA+ naive subset and a CD45RA-negative memory subset. Specimen: memory CD4+ T cells sorted from blood. Subset reported: CD45RA-negative fraction. The rearrangement uses TRBV7-2 and TRBJ2-7, with 8 bases aligning to TRBD2. The clonotype originates from a man younger than 35 in good health. Written as DNA, the CDR3 is TGTGCCAGCAGCTTAGGACTAGCGCCAATCTACGAGCAGTACTTC. This translates into CASSLGLAPIYEQYF.